This TCR beta chain was sequenced in a study of T-cell memory formation after mild COVID-19. Each CDR3 protein is one row after TCRdb ran MiXCR on the 5' RACE reads. Here the sample spans roughly 120,000 distinct CDR3 sequences, about 20% being singletons. This clonotype came up a few times. Looked up from germline, CDR1 is ENHRY and CDR2 is SYGVKD. Unmatched junction bases numbered 8, after V lost 0 bases and J lost 7 bases. The CDR3 runs 16 residues. Sequenced sample: PBMCs or a T cell subset sorted from them (not recorded which). This receptor was taken from a man aged 18 to 30 who had mild COVID-19 (a few samples of this study predate the infection). Cell type and time point are not known. V is TRBV10-3 and J is TRBJ1-5; 8 positions match TRBD1. This CDR3 is CAISESWQGAGQPQHF. The CDR3 bases are TGTGCCATCAGTGAGTCTTGGCAGGGGGCCGGGCAGCCCCAGCATTTT.